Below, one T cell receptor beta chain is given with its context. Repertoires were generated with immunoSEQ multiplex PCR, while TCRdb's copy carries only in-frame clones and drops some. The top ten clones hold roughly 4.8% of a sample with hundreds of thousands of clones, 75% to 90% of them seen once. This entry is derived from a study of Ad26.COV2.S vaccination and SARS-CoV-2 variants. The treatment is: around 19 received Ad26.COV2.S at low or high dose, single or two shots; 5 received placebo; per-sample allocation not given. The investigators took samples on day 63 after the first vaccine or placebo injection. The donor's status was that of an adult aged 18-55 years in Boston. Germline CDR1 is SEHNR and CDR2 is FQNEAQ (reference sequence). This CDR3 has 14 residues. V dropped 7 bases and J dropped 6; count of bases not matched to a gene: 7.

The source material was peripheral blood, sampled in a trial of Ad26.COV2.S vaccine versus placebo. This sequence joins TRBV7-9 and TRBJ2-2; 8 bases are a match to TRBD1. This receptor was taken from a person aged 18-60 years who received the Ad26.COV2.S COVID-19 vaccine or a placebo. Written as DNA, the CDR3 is TGTGCCAGCACCCAGCAGGGGGCATCCGGGGAGCTGTTTTTT. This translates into CASTQQGASGELFF. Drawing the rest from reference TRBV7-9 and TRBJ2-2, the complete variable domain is DTGVSQNPRHKITKRGQNVTFRCDPISEHNRLYWYRQTLGQGPEFLTYFQNEAQLEKSRLLSDRFSAERPKGSFSTLEIQRTEQGDSAMYLCASTQQGASGELFFGEGSRLTVL.